These 28 T cell receptor beta chains came from one sample sequenced in a study of blood T cell repertoires in COVID-19. Libraries were prepared by immunoSEQ multiplex PCR; TCRdb keeps only in-frame clonotypes and omits some of them. The sample records about 55,000 clones, over 80% being singletons. The sequenced sample was peripheral blood. Receptor source: a woman in her sixties with acute or convalescent COVID-19.

The chain couples TRBV7-3 to TRBJ2-3; D is uncertain. The CDR3 is made up of 13 amino acids. Trimming pared 0 bases from V and 10 bases from J, leaving 11 bases between. CDR1 and CDR2 from the germline V gene are SGHTA and FQGTGA. In DNA form, the CDR3 reads TGTGCCAGCAGCTTAACAGCGCTCACCTCGCAGTATTTT. As protein: CASSLTALTSQYF. Full variable domain (missing parts from reference TRBV7-3 and TRBJ2-3): GAGVSQTPSNKVTEKGKYVELRCDPISGHTALYWYRQSLGQGPEFLIYFQGTGAADDSGLPNDRFFAVRPEGSVSTLKIQRTERGDSAVYLCASSLTALTSQYFGPGTRLTVL.

Comment on this clone: Germline is not matched at one junction end, which may reflect a read error. The chain uses TRBV2 and TRBJ2-1; possible D gene TRBD2, 5 bases. The CDR3 contains 16 residues. Germline loops: CDR1 SNHLY, CDR2 FYNNEI. The CDR3 nucleotides are TGTGCCAGAAGTGAAGTGTCGGGAAAGGGCTACAATGAGCAGTTCTTC. Translating it yields CARSEVSGKGYNEQFF. Supplemented by reference TRBV2 and TRBJ2-1, the full variable domain reads EPEVTQTPSHQVTQMGQEVILRCVPISNHLYFYWYRQILGQKVEFLVSFYNNEISEKSEIFDDQFSVERPDGSNFTLKIRSTKLEDSAMYFCARSEVSGKGYNEQFFGPGTRLTVL.

CDR3 coding DNA: TGTGCCAGCAGCTTATATAACGGGGGGCGCCTCTACGAGCAGTACTTC. Its translation is CASSLYNGGRLYEQYF. The V and J genes are TRBV7-9 and TRBJ2-7; perhaps TRBD2 as D (7 bases). CDR3 size: 16 residues. Germline loops: CDR1 SEHNR, CDR2 FQNEAQ (reference sequence). V was pared by 2 bases and J by 3 bases, with 17 bases between.

The rearrangement uses TRBV4-2 and TRBJ2-7, with 10 bases identical to TRBD2. Germline V CDR1 and CDR2: LGHNA, YNFKEQ. This CDR3 comprises 15 residues. J was trimmed by 3 bases and V by 0 bases; bases with no gene match: 2. In DNA, the CDR3 is TGTGCCAGCAGCCAAGAGGGGACTAGCGTCTACGAGCAGTACTTC. It codes for CASSQEGTSVYEQYF.

The chain recombines TRBV3-1 (or the pseudogene TRBV3-2) with TRBJ2-4; 7 bases agree with TRBD1. CDR1 is LGHDT and CDR2 is YNNKEL in the germline V gene (reference sequence). Trimming at V came to 5 bases and at J to 4 bases, leaving 5 bases not matched to a gene. The CDR3 has 14 amino acids. The CDR3 DNA follows: TGTGCCAGCAGCGACCGGGACAGAAAAAACATTCAGTACTTC. Translation: CASSDRDRKNIQYF.

In its sample, this clone was seen once. This sequence joins TRBV9 and TRBJ2-3; TRBD1 matches at 7 bases. CDR1 is SGDLS and CDR2 is YYNGEE in the germline V gene. This CDR3 comprises 14 residues. V dropped 4 bases and J dropped 5; count of bases not matched to a gene: 7. CDR3 bases: TGTGCCAGCAGCCTACAGGGGTATGAAGATACGCAGTATTTT. The encoded protein is CASSLQGYEDTQYF.

This rearrangement joins TRBV7-2 to TRBJ2-2; a weak D match, TRBD2 (6 bases). With 5 bases removed from V and 3 bases from J, the gap between germline ends came to 10 bases. Germline values: CDR1 SGHTA, CDR2 FQGNSA. This CDR3 has 14 residues. The CDR3 DNA follows: TGTGCCAGCAGCCCCGGGACTTACACCGGGGAGCTGTTTTTT. Translating gives CASSPGTYTGELFF.

The J gene is TRBJ1-1, the V gene TRBV5-6; D gene ambiguous. The CDR3 consists of 13 residues. The V end was cut by 1 base, the J end by 0 bases, with 4 bases between. The germline V gene encodes CDR1 SGHDT and CDR2 YYEEEE. CDR3 sequence reads: CASSLPVNTEAFF. In DNA form, the CDR3 reads TGTGCCAGCAGCTTGCCGGTGAACACTGAAGCTTTCTTT.

The rearrangement joins TRBV23-1 to TRBJ1-6; D call uncertain. TRBV23-1 is an open reading frame whose function is uncertain. The CDR3 runs to 15 residues. V lost 4 bases and J 4 bases, leaving 11 bases between the germline ends. The CDR3: CASSRKQKYNSPLHF. CDR3 DNA: TGCGCCAGCAGTCGAAAACAGAAATATAATTCACCCCTCCACTTT.

The CDR3 loop is CASSQPVQGRHGYTF. As DNA, the CDR3 is TGCGCCAGCAGCCAGCCCGTGCAGGGGAGACATGGCTACACCTTC. V usage is TRBV4-1 and J usage is TRBJ1-2, with a possible D match to TRBD1 (6 bases). The CDR3 has 15 amino acids. Trimming took 3 bases from V and 6 from J, leaving 17 bases between them. CDR1 is MGHRA and CDR2 is YSYEKL in the germline V gene.

V is TRBV6-5 and J is TRBJ2-1; maybe TRBD1 (5 bases). Trimming took 0 bases from V and 2 from J, leaving 11 bases between them. Germline V gene lookup returns CDR1 MNHEY and CDR2 SVGAGI. The CDR3 extends over 16 amino acids. This CDR3 reads CASSYSGAAAYNEQFF. CDR3 DNA: TGTGCCAGCAGTTACTCAGGGGCGGCAGCCTACAATGAGCAGTTCTTC.

Points on this clone: A read error may produce the germline difference seen at one junction end. The chain employs TRBV6-6 and TRBJ1-2, with 7 bases that match TRBD1. There are 12 residues in the CDR3. Germline V gives CDR1 MNHNY, CDR2 SVGAGI (reference sequence). CDR3 nucleotide sequence: TGTGCCAGCAGTTACGGCGGGACAGCAGAATCGTTC. It specifies CASSYGGTAESF.

The chain is built from TRBV7-2 and TRBJ2-5, with a tentative D call TRBD1 (6 bases). The V gene's germline CDR1 is SGHTA and CDR2 FQGNSA. Trimming stripped 1 base from V and 5 bases from J, with 14 bases between. This CDR3 comprises 15 residues. The CDR3 sequence is CASSLVKGEWETQYF. The CDR3 DNA is TGTGCCAGCAGCTTAGTGAAGGGGGAATGGGAGACCCAGTACTTC.

The chain is built from TRBV12-2 and TRBJ2-3; TRBD2, as called in the table, went unchecked against the DNA. TRBV12-2 is a known pseudogene. The CDR3 totals 20 residues. The CDR3 is CASRQEGRTERGNSTDTQYF. CDR3 in DNA: TGTGCAAGTCGCCAAGAGGGGAGGACAGAGCGGGGGAATAGCACAGATACGCAGTATTTT.

The CDR3 DNA sequence: TGTGCCAGCAGTGCCAGACAGGGAGGCAATCAGCCCCAGCATTTT. Translating gives CASSARQGGNQPQHF. The V call is TRBV2, the J call TRBJ1-5, with 7 bases aligning to TRBD1. The V gene's germline CDR1 is SNHLY and CDR2 FYNNEI. V was pared by 4 bases and J by 2 bases, with 5 bases of the junction left unmatched. This CDR3 contains 15 residues.

The chain employs TRBV6-5 and TRBJ1-6, with 10 bases fitting TRBD1. V shed 2 bases and J 7 bases; nucleotides not matched to a gene: 2. The CDR3 covers 15 residues. Germline assignment: CDR1 MNHEY and CDR2 SVGAGI. The CDR3 nucleotides read TGTGCCAGCAGTTACGGACAGGGGGGGAATTCACCCCTCCACTTT. Encoded protein: CASSYGQGGNSPLHF.

This clone was observed a single time. V gene TRBV9 combines with J gene TRBJ2-2, with D possibly matching TRBD2 (6 bases). Trimming stripped 3 bases from V and 1 base from J, with 10 bases between. Per germline, CDR1 SGDLS and CDR2 YYNGEE. CDR3 length equals 15 residues. Written as DNA, the CDR3 is TGTGCCAGCAGCGCGACTAGACGGAACACCGGGGAGCTGTTTTTT. This gives the protein CASSATRRNTGELFF. The full variable domain, completed using reference TRBV9 and TRBJ2-2, is DSGVTQTPKHLITATGQRVTLRCSPRSGDLSVYWYQQSLDQGLQFLIQYYNGEERAKGNILERFSAQQFPDLHSELNLSSLELGDSALYFCASSATRRNTGELFFGEGSRLTVL.

The chain combines TRBV14 with TRBJ1-2, with 7 positions matching TRBD1. The germline CDR1 and CDR2 sequences are SGHDN and FVKESK. V lost 4 bases and J lost 2; bases outside the gene matches: 7. This CDR3 is built from 15 residues. CDR3 DNA: TGTGCCAGCAGCCTACGACAGGGATGGAACTATGGCTACACCTTC. Its translation: CASSLRQGWNYGYTF.

The V gene is TRBV18, the J gene TRBJ1-1, with D possibly matching TRBD1 (6 bases). The CDR3 length is 14 residues. V was pared by 2 bases and J by 5 bases, with 12 bases between. Germline CDR1 reads KGHSH; CDR2 reads LQKENI. This chain's CDR3 is CASSPSRGTTEAFF. As DNA, the CDR3 is TGTGCCAGCTCACCAAGCAGGGGTACAACTGAAGCTTTCTTT. Full variable domain (missing parts from reference TRBV18 and TRBJ1-1): NAGVMQNPRHLVRRRGQEARLRCSPMKGHSHVYWYRQLPEEGLKFMVYLQKENIIDESGMPKERFSAEFPKEGPSILRIQQVVRGDSAAYFCASSPSRGTTEAFFGQGTRLTVV.

CDR3 sequence: CASSQDTSGIRKETQYF. The CDR3 region has the DNA TGTGCCAGCAGCCAAGATACTAGCGGGATCAGAAAAGAGACCCAGTACTTC. The gene calls are TRBV3-1 (or the pseudogene TRBV3-2) and TRBJ2-5, with 10 bases fitting TRBD2. The CDR3 totals 17 residues. V was clipped by 0 bases and J by 3 bases; unmatched bases: 7. The germline V gene encodes CDR1 LGHDT and CDR2 YNNKEL (reference sequence).

The V gene is TRBV2, the J gene TRBJ1-4; 7 bases agree with TRBD1. This CDR3 is built from 18 residues. After removal of 3 bases from V and 6 bases from J, the junction contained 16 bases not matched to a gene. Germline V gives CDR1 SNHLY, CDR2 FYNNEI. CDR3 residues: CASSDLGGNPWSDEKLFF. DNA for the CDR3: TGTGCCAGCAGTGATTTAGGGGGCAACCCCTGGAGTGATGAAAAACTGTTTTTT.

This chain connects TRBV6-1 to TRBJ1-5, with 9 bases matching TRBD1. Looked up from germline, CDR1 is MNHNS and CDR2 is SASEGT. This CDR3 has 17 amino acids. The V and J ends lost 3 bases and 4 bases, in that order; junction bases with no gene match: 10. Here the CDR3 reads CASSEHRGTGQNQPQHF. CDR3 nucleotide sequence: TGTGCCAGCAGTGAGCACCGAGGGACAGGGCAAAATCAGCCCCAGCATTTT.

CDR3 amino acids: CSAAGLDTIYF. In DNA, the CDR3 is TGCAGTGCGGCAGGGTTGGACACCATATATTTT. J is TRBJ1-3 and V is TRBV20-1; the D gene is possibly TRBD1 (5 bases). Germline V CDR1 and CDR2: DFQATT, SNEGSKA (reference sequence). The CDR3 runs 11 residues. Deletions cut 6 bases from V and 8 bases from J, with 11 bases between.

The V call is TRBV7-9, the J call TRBJ2-3; D is perhaps TRBD1 (6 bases). Germline assignment: CDR1 SEHNR and CDR2 FQNEAQ (reference sequence). This CDR3 contains 15 residues. V lost 3 bases to trimming and J lost 0 bases, with 10 bases between them. The CDR3 DNA is TGTGCCAGCAGCTTCGGCACAGGGAGCACAGATACGCAGTATTTT. Amino acid sequence: CASSFGTGSTDTQYF.

The chain joins TRBV25-1 to TRBJ1-6, with D hard to call. The CDR3 runs to 13 residues. Germline V gives CDR1 MGHDK, CDR2 SYGVNS. Deletions cut 3 bases from V and 4 bases from J, with 4 bases between. CDR3 amino acids: CASSESYNSPLHF. The CDR3 DNA is TGTGCCAGCAGTGAGTCATATAATTCACCCCTCCACTTT.

This clone has a handful of counts. The chain has TRBV7-9 and TRBJ1-1; no definite D call. In germline, CDR1 is SEHNR, CDR2 FQNEAQ (reference sequence). This CDR3 spans 13 amino acids. V shed 1 base and J shed 3 bases, with 6 bases lying between them. CDR3 bases: TGTGCCAGCAGCTTAGTTGAGGACACTGAAGCTTTCTTT. This codes for CASSLVEDTEAFF. The whole variable domain, filled in from reference TRBV7-9 and TRBJ1-1, reads DTGVSQNPRHKITKRGQNVTFRCDPISEHNRLYWYRQTLGQGPEFLTYFQNEAQLEKSRLLSDRFSAERPKGSFSTLEIQRTEQGDSAMYLCASSLVEDTEAFFGQGTRLTVV.

This clone was counted only a few times. The J gene is TRBJ2-1, the V gene TRBV19; 7 bases are a match to TRBD2. Losses at the gene ends were 7 bases for V and 1 base for J; bases not matched to a gene: 10. The V gene's germline CDR1 is LNHDA and CDR2 SQIVND (reference sequence). CDR3 length equals 16 residues. The CDR3 reads CASTPLADPSYNEQFF. The CDR3 coding sequence is TGTGCCAGTACCCCCCTAGCGGATCCTTCCTACAATGAGCAGTTCTTC.

The rearrangement uses TRBV6-5 and TRBJ2-7; TRBD1 matches 7 bases. The length of the CDR3 is 13 residues. In germline, CDR1 is MNHEY, CDR2 SVGAGI. V lost 11 bases to trimming and J lost 0 bases; unmatched junction nucleotides: 7. CDR3 DNA: TGTGCCTCCCAGGGACAGAGCTCCTACGAGCAGTACTTC. It encodes CASQGQSSYEQYF.